Each of the 27 T cell receptor beta chains below was sequenced from the same sample in a study of cytomegalovirus exposure and HLA in healthy donors. Primers included in the PCR were 60 Vbeta and 13 Jbeta primers. Libraries were prepared by immunoSEQ multiplex PCR; TCRdb keeps only in-frame clonotypes and omits some of them. The sample lists roughly 150,000 clones, roughly three quarters occurring once. Sequenced: PBMCs. The source is a woman between 40 and 50 years old in good health and CMV-seronegative.

This clone appeared once. The V gene is TRBV10-3, the J gene TRBJ1-3; a possible D gene is TRBD1 (6 bases). This CDR3 has 17 amino acids. Trimming removed 3 bases at V and 1 base at J, with 16 bases between. Per the germline V gene, CDR1 is ENHRY and CDR2 is SYGVKD. DNA for the CDR3: TGTGCCATCAGTGAAAATGAGGGGGGGATTTCTGGAAACACCATATATTTT. It yields the protein CAISENEGGISGNTIYF.

This clone was picked up a small number of times. CDR3 in amino acids: CASSLWGTEKYQETQYF. CDR3 nucleotides: TGTGCCAGCAGTTTATGGGGGACAGAAAAGTACCAAGAGACCCAGTACTTC. This chain uses TRBV28 with TRBJ2-5, with 7 bases fitting TRBD1. The CDR3 is made up of 17 amino acids. Germline values: CDR1 MDHEN, CDR2 SYDVKM. V gave up 0 bases and J gave up 0 bases; unmatched junction bases: 7.

The V call is TRBV6-6, the J call TRBJ2-1; 9 positions agree with TRBD2. CDR3 length: 14 amino acids. Germline values: CDR1 MNHNY, CDR2 SVGAGI (reference sequence). Trimming removed 7 bases from V and 8 bases from J; junction bases left unmatched: 9. The CDR3 DNA follows: TGTGCCAGCACCCCTAGCGGGGTGGACGATGAGCAGTTCTTC. Encoded protein: CASTPSGVDDEQFF.

This clone showed up just once. The genes are TRBV29-1 and TRBJ1-5; no reliable D call. CDR3 size: 10 residues. In germline, CDR1 is SQVTM, CDR2 ANQGSEA. Trimming cost V 4 bases and J 6 bases, with 4 bases left between them. The CDR3 DNA reads as TGCAGCGTTGGTCTTCAGCCCCAGCATTTT. Translation gives CSVGLQPQHF.

The V gene is TRBV15, the J gene TRBJ2-3, with D uncertain. Germline CDR1 reads LNHNV; CDR2 reads YYDKDF (reference sequence). Trimming stripped 2 bases from V and 2 bases from J, with 5 bases between. This CDR3 has 13 amino acids. CDR3 bases: TGTGCCACCAGCAGACACATCACAGATACGCAGTATTTT. It specifies CATSRHITDTQYF.

Note on this clone: This CDR3 is also generated by other DNA sequences in the sample. The chain has TRBV7-8 and TRBJ2-7; TRBD2 might be the D (7 bases). V lost 1 base, J lost 4 bases, and 11 bases lay in between. The CDR3 length is 14 residues. Germline assignment: CDR1 SGHVS and CDR2 FQNEAQ. The CDR3 DNA follows: TGTGCCAGCAGCTTAGGCGGGGGCGGGTACGAGCAGTACTTC. Translating gives CASSLGGGGYEQYF.

V gene TRBV11-2 combines with J gene TRBJ2-1; TRBD2 aligns across 11 bases. The germline V gene encodes CDR1 SGHAT and CDR2 FQNNGV. Unmatched junction bases numbered 6, after V lost 5 bases and J lost 0 bases. This CDR3 has 17 amino acids. The CDR3 reads CASSPRLAGSSYNEQFF. The CDR3, as DNA: TGTGCCAGCAGCCCACGACTAGCGGGGAGCTCCTACAATGAGCAGTTCTTC.

Note on this clone: The junction shows a germline mismatch at one end, possibly a read error. J is TRBJ2-6 and V is TRBV7-9, with a possible D match to TRBD1 (6 bases). The germline CDR1 and CDR2 sequences are SEHNR and FQNEAQ (reference sequence). The length of the CDR3 is 13 residues. The CDR3 reads CASSSVGANGLTF. CDR3 nucleotides: TGTGCCAGCAGCTCCGTGGGGGCCAACGGCCTGACTTTC.

V and J are TRBV6-1 and TRBJ2-5; TRBD2 agrees at 8 bases. CDR3 size: 13 residues. V lost 8 bases to trimming and J lost 5 bases; unmatched junction nucleotides: 7. Germline values: CDR1 MNHNS, CDR2 SASEGT. In DNA form, the CDR3 reads TGTGCCAGCGCCACCGGCGGGGGGGAGACCCAGTACTTC. It yields the protein CASATGGGETQYF.

CDR3 sequence (DNA): TGTGCCAGCTCATCAGACAGGAACACCGGGGAGCTGTTTTTT. It is translated as CASSSDRNTGELFF. V and J are TRBV18 and TRBJ2-2; D might be TRBD1 (5 bases). The CDR3 totals 14 residues. Trimming took 5 bases from V and 1 from J, leaving 8 bases between them. Germline V gene data show CDR1 as KGHSH and CDR2 as LQKENI.

This clone was seen only once. This sequence joins TRBV5-4 and TRBJ2-3; D is undetermined. Germline V CDR1 and CDR2: SGHNT, YYREEE (reference sequence). V was trimmed by 2 bases and J by 2 bases, leaving 15 bases between them. The CDR3 has 16 residues. The CDR3 bases are TGTGCCAGCAGCTTATCCCCTATAATGAACACAGATACGCAGTATTTT. It specifies CASSLSPIMNTDTQYF.

The rearrangement joins TRBV6-6 to TRBJ1-1; D uncertain. Germline loops: CDR1 MNHNY, CDR2 SVGAGI (reference sequence). With 6 bases removed from V and 4 bases from J, the gap between germline ends came to 9 bases. The CDR3 covers 12 residues. The CDR3 sequence: CASSTMSTEAFF. The CDR3 DNA reads as TGTGCCAGCAGCACTATGAGCACTGAAGCTTTCTTT.

V usage is TRBV4-2 and J usage is TRBJ2-1; 13 bases are shared with TRBD2. CDR1 and CDR2 (germline): LGHNA, YNFKEQ. The CDR3 covers 19 residues. J gave up 2 bases and V 2 bases, and 9 bases lay outside the gene matches. Here the CDR3 reads CASSQPTSGGRFAYNEQFF. DNA of the CDR3: TGTGCCAGCAGCCAACCGACTAGCGGGGGGAGATTCGCCTACAATGAGCAGTTCTTC.

The table lists this clone with a few counts. The rearrangement uses TRBV11-1 and TRBJ2-2, with D perhaps matching TRBD2 (5 bases). Germline V gives CDR1 SGHAT, CDR2 FQDESV (reference sequence). This CDR3 comprises 13 residues. Trimming took 5 bases from V and 1 from J, leaving 5 bases between them. The CDR3 nucleotides are TGTGCCAGCAGCCGGGAGAACACCGGGGAGCTGTTTTTT. Translation: CASSRENTGELFF. The whole variable domain, filled in from reference TRBV11-1 and TRBJ2-2, reads EAEVAQSPRYKITEKSQAVAFWCDPISGHATLYWYRQILGQGPELLVQFQDESVVDDSQLPKDRFSAERLKGVDSTLKIQPAELGDSAMYLCASSRENTGELFFGEGSRLTVL.

J is TRBJ2-5 and V is TRBV9; perhaps TRBD1 as D (5 bases). The length of the CDR3 is 16 residues. Germline CDR1 SGDLS, CDR2 YYNGEE. Trimming removed 0 bases from V and 2 bases from J, with 14 bases in between. The CDR3 here is CASSVGVRQIQETQYF. CDR3 nucleotide sequence: TGTGCCAGCAGCGTAGGAGTACGACAGATTCAAGAGACCCAGTACTTC.

The chain links TRBV11-2 to TRBJ2-7; TRBD2 aligns across 7 bases. Germline values: CDR1 SGHAT, CDR2 FQNNGV. The CDR3 is made up of 14 amino acids. V dropped 2 bases and J dropped 5; count of bases not matched to a gene: 6. In DNA, the CDR3 is TGTGCCAGCAGCTTAATCAGACTAGCTGACGAGCAGTACTTC. It encodes CASSLIRLADEQYF.

The chain uses TRBV28 and TRBJ1-5; weak D call: TRBD1 (5 bases). Trimming removed 4 bases from V and 0 bases from J, with 19 bases in between. Looked up from germline, CDR1 is MDHEN and CDR2 is SYDVKM. There are 18 residues in the CDR3. This CDR3 is CASSSPSGRDFSNQPQHF. The DNA for the CDR3 is TGTGCCAGCAGTTCCCCCTCCGGCAGGGACTTTAGCAATCAGCCCCAGCATTTT.

Points on this clone: At one end, the junction sequence differs from germline, possibly due to a read error. The CDR3 DNA follows: TGTTCCAGCAGGAATGGGACAGAGATCTATGGCTACACCTTC. Amino acids: CSSRNGTEIYGYTF. V and J are TRBV7-9 and TRBJ1-2; TRBD1 agrees at 7 bases. The CDR3 spans 14 residues. The germline CDR1 and CDR2 sequences are SEHNR and FQNEAQ (reference sequence).

This chain joins TRBV28 and TRBJ2-1; 16 bases fit TRBD2. In germline, CDR1 is MDHEN, CDR2 SYDVKM. This CDR3 region has 18 residues. The trim removed 3 bases at V and 6 bases at J, leaving 8 bases unmatched. This CDR3 is CASSFAGTSGRETNEQFF. DNA of the CDR3: TGTGCCAGCAGTTTTGCCGGGACTAGCGGGAGGGAGACCAATGAGCAGTTCTTC. Looking up the rest from reference TRBV28 and TRBJ2-1 gives the full variable domain: DVKVTQSSRYLVKRTGEKVFLECVQDMDHENMFWYRQDPGLGLRLIYFSYDVKMKEKGDIPEGYSVSREKKERFSLILESASTNQTSMYLCASSFAGTSGRETNEQFFGPGTRLTVL.

The V gene is TRBV11-3, the J gene TRBJ2-5; D might be TRBD2 (6 bases). The CDR3 is made up of 14 amino acids. The germline gives CDR1 SGHNT, CDR2 YENEEA. Trimming pared 1 base from V and 5 bases from J, leaving 11 bases between. CDR3 nucleotides: TGTGCCAGCAGCTTAGTTGGGGGGAGCGAGACCCAGTACTTC. As protein: CASSLVGGSETQYF.

The chain joins TRBV27 to TRBJ1-1; 7 positions agree with TRBD1. This CDR3 comprises 13 residues. The trim removed 4 bases at V and 8 bases at J, leaving 7 bases unmatched. In germline, CDR1 is MNHEY, CDR2 SMNVEV (reference sequence). This chain's CDR3 is CASSWGRGAEAFF. CDR3 DNA: TGTGCCAGCAGTTGGGGCAGGGGGGCGGAAGCTTTCTTT.

The chain's CDR3 is CASSEVVGTGSYNEQFF. CDR3 sequence (DNA): TGTGCCAGCAGTGAAGTGGTTGGGACTGGCTCCTACAATGAGCAGTTCTTC. The rearrangement joins TRBV25-1 to TRBJ2-1, with a weak D call TRBD2 (6 bases). The germline V gene has CDR1 MGHDK and CDR2 SYGVNS. This CDR3 has 17 amino acids. The V end was cut by 2 bases, the J end by 0 bases, with 14 bases between.

The chain employs TRBV5-1 and TRBJ1-5; 7 nucleotides line up with TRBD1. The CDR3 loop spans 14 amino acids. Germline CDR1 reads SGHRS; CDR2 reads YFSETQ. With 4 bases clipped from V and 5 bases from J, the junction kept 6 bases outside the gene matches. The DNA of the CDR3 is TGCGCCAGCAGCCCAGGGACAGTAGATCAGCCCCAGCATTTT. Translated, it gives CASSPGTVDQPQHF.

V usage is TRBV18 and J usage is TRBJ2-7, with a weak D call TRBD2 (6 bases). This CDR3 spans 18 amino acids. V was pared by 0 bases and J by 3 bases, with 21 bases between. Germline V gene lookup returns CDR1 KGHSH and CDR2 LQKENI. The CDR3 loop is CASSPPEVLAAPGYEQYF. The DNA for the CDR3 is TGTGCCAGCTCACCACCAGAGGTATTAGCGGCGCCAGGCTACGAGCAGTACTTC.

The rearrangement links TRBV19 to TRBJ1-2; D possibly corresponds to TRBD1 (6 bases). V was cut by 7 bases and J by 3 bases, with 18 bases left in between. This CDR3 has 15 amino acids. Germline loops: CDR1 LNHDA, CDR2 SQIVND (reference sequence). This CDR3 reads CASTQDSALYYGYTF. CDR3 in DNA: TGTGCCAGTACCCAGGACAGCGCTCTCTACTATGGCTACACCTTC. The full variable domain, with the rest looked up from reference TRBV19 and TRBJ1-2, is DGGITQSPKYLFRKEGQNVTLSCEQNLNHDAMYWYRQDPGQGLRLIYYSQIVNDFQKGDIAEGYSVSREKKESFPLTVTSAQKNPTAFYLCASTQDSALYYGYTFGSGTRLTVV.

This clone has only one observation. At one end the junction does not follow the germline gene, possibly because of a read error. This same CDR3 is encoded by further DNA sequences in the sample. This sequence joins TRBV14 and TRBJ2-5; D gene ambiguous. The germline V gene encodes CDR1 SGHDN and CDR2 FVKESK. The CDR3 totals 15 residues. Here the CDR3 DNA reads TGTGCCAGCAGCCAAGATTACGGAGACCAAGAGACTCAGTACTTC. It is translated as CASSQDYGDQETQYF.

The chain combines TRBV18 with TRBJ1-6; no clear D. The germline gives CDR1 KGHSH, CDR2 LQKENI. Between the trimmed V and J ends, which lost 6 bases and 7 bases, there was a span of 19 bases. CDR3 length: 16 residues. The CDR3 DNA follows: TGTGCCAGCTCTTTCGTCCCGGCAGCGGAGAATTCACCCCTCCACTTT. Encoded protein: CASSFVPAAENSPLHF. Filled out from reference TRBV18 and TRBJ1-6, the complete variable domain reads NAGVMQNPRHLVRRRGQEARLRCSPMKGHSHVYWYRQLPEEGLKFMVYLQKENIIDESGMPKERFSAEFPKEGPSILRIQQVVRGDSAAYFCASSFVPAAENSPLHFGNGTRLTVT.